This T cell receptor (beta chain) originates from a study of cytomegalovirus exposure and HLA in healthy donors. PCR amplification relied on 60 Vbeta primers (plus 13 Jbeta primers). Clones were read by immunoSEQ multiplex PCR, and TCRdb kept only the in-frame ones, dropping some. The sample carries about 170,000 clones, 75% to 90% recorded once. Note on this clone: Its antigen is as yet unknown.

The germline V gene has CDR1 SGHNT and CDR2 YENEEA. The CDR3 consists of 15 residues. Between the trimmed V and J ends, which lost 3 bases and 2 bases, there was a span of 12 bases. Points from the study as a whole: Certain indistinguishable V segments, among them TRBV6-2 and TRBV6-3, were excluded. Reports described diagnosis of cytomegalovirus status by the classifier as highly specific and sensitive. In a later analysis, V- and J-gene trimming of beta chains associated with a DCLRE1C missense variant, replicated independently.

The chain combines TRBV11-3 with TRBJ2-3; D unresolved. Sequencing used PBMCs. The TCR sequence derives from a woman between 45 and 65 years old in good health and CMV-seropositive. CDR3 sequence reads: CASSFGREFTDTQYF. CDR3 in DNA: TGTGCCAGCAGCTTTGGTCGAGAATTCACAGATACGCAGTATTTT.